This entry is about one T cell receptor (beta chain). No antigen is known for it. This entry comes from a study of cytomegalovirus exposure and HLA in healthy donors. Study results and caveats: What was likely a sequencing artifact was a cluster of highly shared sequence variants. Versus the approximately 670-donor mean, an Asian-associated ancestry cluster reportedly showed fewer N-insertions in a later analysis.

Trimming left V 4 bases short and J 1 base short, with 11 bases between. This CDR3 has 14 residues. CDR1 is SGHRS and CDR2 is YFSETQ in the germline V gene. The primer mix had 60 Vbeta and 13 Jbeta primers. The assay was immunoSEQ multiplex PCR, and TCRdb's table has in-frame clones only and misses some. The sample has 70,000 to 100,000 clones. The sample consisted of PBMCs. The clonotype comes from a girl aged 5-17 years in good health and CMV-seropositive. This chain links TRBV5-1 with TRBJ1-1; a possible D gene is TRBD1 (5 bases). The CDR3 sequence: CASSPGHQNTEAFF. The CDR3 region has the DNA TGCGCCAGCAGCCCAGGGCATCAGAACACTGAAGCTTTCTTT.